The 20 T cell receptor beta chains reported below all come from one sample, sequenced in a study of OX40 agonist ivuxolimab in advanced cancers. Here immunoSEQ multiplex PCR was the method, and the copy in TCRdb shows in-frame clones only, minus some. In the table there are 28,000 or so clones, around nine tenths of which are singletons. The source was CD4+ or CD8+ T cells sorted from blood, collected in a trial of the OX40 agonist ivuxolimab. The source of these receptors is an adult with an advanced solid tumor such as melanoma, head and neck, liver or kidney cancer.

V is TRBV14 and J is TRBJ2-7; TRBD2 matches 11 bases. Germline V gene sequence: CDR1 SGHDN, CDR2 FVKESK. This CDR3 is 16 amino acids long. V dropped 2 bases and J dropped 3; count of bases not matched to a gene: 6. This CDR3 reads CASSQLLAGAYYEQYF. DNA of the CDR3: TGTGCCAGCAGCCAACTACTAGCGGGGGCTTACTACGAGCAGTACTTC.

This clone was seen more than once but under ten times. The J gene is TRBJ1-1, the V gene TRBV11-3; TRBD1 agrees at 8 bases. V lost 5 bases to trimming and J lost 5 bases; unmatched junction nucleotides: 13. Germline V gene sequence: CDR1 SGHNT, CDR2 YENEEA. This CDR3 has 16 residues. CDR3 residues: CASSLGGQGVRTEAFF. The CDR3 DNA reads TGTGCCAGCAGCCTCGGTGGACAGGGAGTAAGGACTGAAGCTTTCTTT. The full variable domain, completed using reference TRBV11-3 and TRBJ1-1, is EAGVVQSPRYKIIEKKQPVAFWCNPISGHNTLYWYLQNLGQGPELLIRYENEEAVDDSQLPKDRFSAERLKGVDSTLKIQPAELGDSAVYLCASSLGGQGVRTEAFFGQGTRLTVV.

Here the CDR3 reads CASSATGLYEQYF. In DNA, the CDR3 is TGTGCCAGCAGTGCGACAGGGCTCTACGAGCAGTACTTC. The V call is TRBV28, the J call TRBJ2-7, with 7 bases identical to TRBD1. The CDR3 is 13 amino acids. J was trimmed by 3 bases and V by 5 bases; bases with no gene match: 4. CDR1 MDHEN and CDR2 SYDVKM come from the germline V gene. Combining the CDR3 with reference TRBV28 and TRBJ2-7 gives the whole variable domain DVKVTQSSRYLVKRTGEKVFLECVQDMDHENMFWYRQDPGLGLRLIYFSYDVKMKEKGDIPEGYSVSREKKERFSLILESASTNQTSMYLCASSATGLYEQYFGPGTRLTVT.

This clone was observed a single time. This rearrangement joins TRBV5-1 to TRBJ1-1; no reliable D call. Trimming removed 1 base from V and 3 bases from J, with 10 bases in between. CDR3 length equals 14 residues. Per the germline V gene, CDR1 is SGHRS and CDR2 is YFSETQ. The CDR3 is CASSLRGYDTEAFF. The CDR3 DNA follows: TGCGCCAGCAGCTTGAGAGGATACGACACTGAAGCTTTCTTT.

The chain uses TRBV19 and TRBJ2-3; 7 nucleotides match TRBD2. Germline CDR1 reads LNHDA; CDR2 reads SQIVND (reference sequence). The CDR3 length is 18 residues. The V segment lost 3 bases and the J segment 1 base; nucleotides outside the gene matches: 13. The CDR3 here is CASSIEVGLADRTDTQYF. CDR3 in DNA: TGTGCCAGTAGTATTGAGGTCGGTCTAGCGGACCGCACAGATACGCAGTATTTT. Variable domain in full (rest from reference TRBV19 and TRBJ2-3): DGGITQSPKYLFRKEGQNVTLSCEQNLNHDAMYWYRQDPGQGLRLIYYSQIVNDFQKGDIAEGYSVSREKKESFPLTVTSAQKNPTAFYLCASSIEVGLADRTDTQYFGPGTRLTVL.

The V call is TRBV4-1, the J call TRBJ2-1, with unresolved D. There are 12 residues in the CDR3. Germline V lookup: CDR1 MGHRA, CDR2 YSYEKL. The germline V and J ends were trimmed by 4 bases and 9 bases, with 10 bases remaining between them. The CDR3 region is CASSRWSGEQFF. CDR3 DNA sequence: TGCGCCAGCAGCCGCTGGAGTGGTGAGCAGTTCTTC.

This clone has only a few counts. The genes are TRBV2 and TRBJ2-3, with 9 nucleotides matching TRBD2. There are 16 residues in the CDR3. The germline V gene encodes CDR1 SNHLY and CDR2 FYNNEI. The V and J ends lost 8 bases and 5 bases, in that order; junction bases with no gene match: 14. The CDR3 DNA is TGTGCCAGCCGAACGGGACTAGCTCTTCTTTTAGATACGCAGTATTTT. Protein sequence: CASRTGLALLLDTQYF.

The chain carries TRBV5-1 and TRBJ2-3; D gene unclear. CDR1 is SGHRS, CDR2 YFSETQ, per germline. The CDR3 sequence is 15 residues long. The V gene lost 0 bases and the J gene lost 4 bases, with 12 bases spanning the gap. The CDR3 coding sequence is TGCGCCAGCAGCTTGGATCTAACGCGCGCAGATACGCAGTATTTT. Its protein is CASSLDLTRADTQYF.

This clone has just one count. The rearrangement links TRBV7-9 to TRBJ2-2; D is ambiguous. There are 15 residues in the CDR3. V shed 3 bases and J shed 1 base, with 9 bases lying between them. CDR1 and CDR2 (germline): SEHNR, FQNEAQ (reference sequence). DNA for the CDR3: TGTGCCAGCAGCTTCGTTGTGGGGAACACCGGGGAGCTGTTTTTT. Amino acids: CASSFVVGNTGELFF.

This sequence joins TRBV13 and TRBJ2-7, with D tentatively TRBD1 or TRBD2 (5 bases each). CDR3 length: 15 residues. V shed 6 bases and J shed 1 base, with 16 bases lying between them. CDR1 is PRHDT and CDR2 is FYEKMQ in the germline V gene (reference sequence). CDR3 DNA: TGTGCCAGCAGTTTGCTCGGGACGGCGTCCTACGAGCAGTACTTC. Its translation: CASSLLGTASYEQYF.

The CDR3: CASPGILAGDVDSYEQYF. The DNA for the CDR3 is TGTGCCAGCCCGGGCATCCTAGCGGGGGATGTGGACTCCTACGAGCAGTACTTC. The rearrangement uses TRBV7-4 and TRBJ2-7; 10 positions agree with TRBD2. The length of the CDR3 is 18 residues. Germline-derived CDR1 and CDR2 are SGHVT and SQSDAQ. The V gene end was trimmed by 8 bases and the J gene end by 0 bases; junction bases not matched to a gene: 16.

Only one count was recorded for this clone. The rearrangement links TRBV5-4 to TRBJ2-5; D ambiguous. CDR3 size: 15 residues. Germline V gene sequence: CDR1 SGHNT, CDR2 YYREEE (reference sequence). Trimming shortened V by 2 bases and J by 2 bases, and 13 bases separated the two germline ends. The CDR3 spells CASSFFLAGQETQYF. CDR3 bases: TGTGCCAGCAGCTTTTTCTTGGCCGGACAAGAGACCCAGTACTTC.

V usage is TRBV28 and J usage is TRBJ2-7; 7 nucleotides agree with TRBD2. Losses at the gene ends were 6 bases for V and 4 bases for J; bases not matched to a gene: 9. Germline CDR1 is MDHEN and CDR2 is SYDVKM. CDR3 length: 14 amino acids. CDR3 sequence reads: CASRTPGGLYEQYF. In DNA, the CDR3 is TGTGCCAGCAGAACACCGGGAGGCTTATACGAGCAGTACTTC.

This chain connects TRBV5-6 to TRBJ1-3; D remains unclear. The CDR3 is made up of 13 amino acids. The germline V and J ends were trimmed by 4 bases and 4 bases, with 9 bases remaining between them. Germline V gene lookup returns CDR1 SGHDT and CDR2 YYEEEE. The CDR3 is CASSRSLGNTIYF. In DNA form, the CDR3 reads TGTGCCAGCAGCCGTTCGTTGGGAAACACCATATATTTT.

The rearrangement joins TRBV11-3 to TRBJ2-2; 7 nucleotides match TRBD1. The germline gives CDR1 SGHNT, CDR2 YENEEA. Germline trimming cut 3 bases from V and 7 bases from J; bases unmatched to any gene: 8. CDR3 length: 15 residues. DNA for the CDR3: TGTGCCAGCAGCTTTTGGACAGGTTTTGACGGGGAGCTGTTTTTT. Translating it yields CASSFWTGFDGELFF.

The chain has TRBV28 and TRBJ2-1; D may match TRBD1 or TRBD2 (5 bases each). The CDR3 has 13 residues. V lost 6 bases and J lost 5, with 11 bases in between. The V gene's germline CDR1 is MDHEN and CDR2 SYDVKM. CDR3 coding DNA: TGTGCCAGCAGGGTCTGGGGGAACAATGAGCAGTTCTTC. This sequence encodes CASRVWGNNEQFF. The whole variable domain, remainder taken from reference TRBV28 and TRBJ2-1, is DVKVTQSSRYLVKRTGEKVFLECVQDMDHENMFWYRQDPGLGLRLIYFSYDVKMKEKGDIPEGYSVSREKKERFSLILESASTNQTSMYLCASRVWGNNEQFFGPGTRLTVL.

A few counts support this clone. This chain connects TRBV7-6 to TRBJ2-2; no definite D call. The CDR3 totals 15 residues. Trimming stripped 1 base from V and 1 base from J, with 7 bases between. Per the germline V gene, CDR1 is SGHVS and CDR2 is FNYEAQ. CDR3 loop: CASSLGQGNTGELFF. CDR3 DNA sequence: TGTGCCAGCAGCTTAGGACAAGGGAACACCGGGGAGCTGTTTTTT. The variable domain in full, with the rest retrieved from reference TRBV7-6 and TRBJ2-2, is GAGVSQSPRYKVTKRGQDVALRCDPISGHVSLYWYRQALGQGPEFLTYFNYEAQQDKSGLPNDRFSAERPEGSISTLTIQRTEQRDSAMYRCASSLGQGNTGELFFGEGSRLTVL.

The genes are TRBV4-3 and TRBJ2-3; D is unclear. Germline CDR1 LGHNA, CDR2 YSLEER. The CDR3 has 14 amino acids. Trimming shortened V by 1 base and J by 3 bases, and 8 bases separated the two germline ends. CDR3 coding DNA: TGCGCCAGCAGCCAAGGGCCGCGTACAGATACGCAGTATTTT. Its protein is CASSQGPRTDTQYF.

This clone has just one count. The J gene is TRBJ1-2, the V gene TRBV11-2; 8 bases line up with TRBD1. V trimming: 2 bases; J trimming: 4 bases; junction bases outside the gene matches: 6. This CDR3 is built from 15 residues. Per the germline V gene, CDR1 is SGHAT and CDR2 is FQNNGV. CDR3 sequence reads: CASSLFSGGSYGYTF. The CDR3, as DNA: TGTGCCAGCAGCTTATTCTCAGGGGGCAGCTATGGCTACACCTTC.

V gene TRBV25-1 combines with J gene TRBJ1-4, with 8 bases identical to TRBD1. The ends lost 3 bases at V and 6 bases at J; junction bases unmatched: 9. There are 16 residues in the CDR3. Germline V gene sequence: CDR1 MGHDK, CDR2 SYGVNS. For the CDR3, the DNA is TGTGCCAGCAGTGATACGACAGGGGAAGTAGATGAAAAACTGTTTTTT. Its protein is CASSDTTGEVDEKLFF.